The TCR beta chain described here comes from a study of post-analysis software for immune sequencing data (dated by TCRdb to between 2014 and 2017). Turning to the overall study: Relapsing-remitting, secondary progressive and progressive-relapsing multiple sclerosis were recorded as disease courses, and subtype annotation was lacking for some patients. A subset of samples was prepared in parallel using single-end sample barcoding, then pooled and co-amplified after Illumina adapter ligation. The patient repertoires were set against roughly eleven previously published healthy control repertoires from donors whose ages ranged from roughly 6 to 25 years.

The germline V gene (reference sequence) gives CDR1 as SGHAT and CDR2 as FQDESV. The CDR3, cysteine through phenylalanine, is 15 amino acids long. Just the 45-base CDR3 DNA is kept, in frame starting at base 1. At the junction V is shortened by 6 bases and J by 6 bases; bases outside the gene matches: 9. As concerns this clonotype: The antigen it recognizes is unknown. Base qualities are not at hand, and no much larger clone is one base apart.

Broad study findings and their caveats: A handful of TRBV segments, including TRBV5-6, TRBV5-1 and TRBV20-1, were significantly more frequent in patients than controls. The multiple sclerosis patient group was slightly younger than the control group. Multiple sclerosis patients had significantly lower normalized Chao1 diversity than controls, a result that suggests substantial peripheral T-cell clonal expansion. When samples were clustered directly using the F measure, samples prepared in the same batch co-clustered strongly, which prompted a batch-effect correction.

To demonstrate the VDJtools post-analysis software, TCR beta repertoires were profiled from the peripheral blood of 13 young patients with multiple sclerosis. The multiple sclerosis patients were children and adolescents ranging in age from about 6 to 17 years. Library generation was performed with PCR. Sequenced on an Illumina HiSeq 2500. Unique molecular identifiers were incorporated into TCR beta cDNA libraries to reduce PCR and sequencing biases. About 500,000 cDNA molecules were obtained per 1 to 10 million input T cells, so each molecule approximated one T cell. The patient libraries were prepared and sequenced using the same protocol as the earlier healthy control dataset. Samples belonging to the same batch were prepared together, multiplexed and sequenced on a shared HiSeq lane. For the original study's pipeline: MIGEC handled the raw barcoded reads, throwing out single-read molecular identifier groups before consensus assembly and CDR3 extraction. VDJtools was used for post-analysis of the clonotype tables, with diversity normalized by down-sampling every dataset to the smallest sample size. Repertoire overlap clustering matched CDR3 amino acid but not nucleotide sequences to correct batch-related cross-sample contamination. The public reads were reanalyzed by TCRdb: fastp trimming at Q25, MiXCR alignment, in-frame beta chains only. When rows share a CDR3 protein, they turn into one entry using the most common DNA and genes. These V and J calls are TCRdb output, not the study's own analysis. Here the sample has 750,000 to 950,000 distinct CDR3 sequences; approximately 44% occur a single time. Jointly, the top ten make up roughly 4.4% of the sample.

The receptor's source is a girl under 18 with multiple sclerosis. The chain employs TRBV11-1 and TRBJ2-1; 9 bases in the middle match TRBD2. The sample taken for sequencing was blood. This receptor has the CDR3 CASSISGSSTNEQFF. The DNA is as follows: TGTGCCAGCAGTATTAGCGGGAGCAGTACCAATGAGCAGTTCTTC.